This TCR beta chain was found in a study of shared clonotypes between healthy human individuals. This CDR3 has 15 amino acids. The ends lost 5 bases at V and 2 bases at J; junction bases unmatched: 5. The germline gives CDR1 SEHNR, CDR2 FQNEAQ (reference sequence). Profiling relied on immunoSEQ multiplex PCR, and the TCRdb table lists in-frame clones only, not all of them. The table has 2 million to 2.5 million clones, 80% to 95% seen once; the top ten hold roughly 0.39%. The gene calls are TRBV7-9 and TRBJ2-1, with 8 bases lining up with TRBD1. This sequence originates from a man younger than 30 in good health. Some clones in this sample may be carry-over from other donors' samples. Sequenced sample: naive CD4+ T cells from PBMCs. Noted subset: CD45RA+ positively selected. The CDR3 DNA reads as TGTGCCAGCAGCCGGACAGGGCGCCCCTACAATGAGCAGTTCTTC. Its translation: CASSRTGRPYNEQFF.